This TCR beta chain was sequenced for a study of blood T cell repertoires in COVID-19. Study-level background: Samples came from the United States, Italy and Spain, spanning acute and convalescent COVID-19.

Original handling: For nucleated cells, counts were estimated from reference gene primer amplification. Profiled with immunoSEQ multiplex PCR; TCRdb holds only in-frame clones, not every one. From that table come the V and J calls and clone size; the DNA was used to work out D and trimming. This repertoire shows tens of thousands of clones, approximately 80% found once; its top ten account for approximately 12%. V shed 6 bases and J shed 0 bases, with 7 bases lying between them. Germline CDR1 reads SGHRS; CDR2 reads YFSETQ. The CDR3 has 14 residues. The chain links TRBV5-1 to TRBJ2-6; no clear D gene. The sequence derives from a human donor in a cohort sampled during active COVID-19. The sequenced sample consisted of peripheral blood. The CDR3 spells CASTPGSGANVLTF. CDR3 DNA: TGCGCCAGCACCCCGGGCTCTGGGGCCAACGTCCTGACTTTC.